Below are 2 T cell receptor beta chains sequenced from a single sample in a study of tumor-infiltrating lymphocytes in primary liver carcinoma. From approximately 0.5 ug of total RNA, TCR beta-specific cDNA was reverse-transcribed using a constant-region primer. For TCR beta, libraries were produced by three nested multiplex PCR rounds using slightly modified ARM-PCR. TRBV1-TRBV30 forward primers and a C-beta reverse primer were used in the first two PCR rounds, which each ran for approximately 10 cycles. TCRdb analysed the multiplex PCR reads with MiXCR anew, one entry per CDR3 protein. The table has more than 70,000 distinct CDR3 sequences, over 60% seen once. The study co-extracted DNA and RNA from 20-30 mg of unsorted bulk tissue. Sequencing input: liver tumor tissue from sampling region 1. Subset here: tumor region T1, superior pole. The receptors were gathered from a man aged 35 to 55 with primary liver carcinoma and hepatitis B virus infection.

This clonotype was detected ten times or more. The rearrangement links TRBV6-2 or TRBV6-3 to TRBJ1-1; D unresolved. This CDR3 comprises 11 residues. V was cut by 5 bases and J by 7 bases, with 8 bases left in between. Germline assignment: CDR1 MNHEY and CDR2 SVGEGT. The DNA for the CDR3 is TGTGCCAGCAGTCGGGGATTTGAAGCTTTCTTT. Residues: CASSRGFEAFF.

At least ten counts were recorded for this clonotype. V usage is TRBV6-1 and J usage is TRBJ1-5, with 7 bases aligning to TRBD1. Per the germline V gene, CDR1 is MNHNS and CDR2 is SASEGT. CDR3 length: 13 residues. The V and J ends lost 7 bases and 7 bases, in that order; junction bases with no gene match: 7. The CDR3 DNA reads as TGTGCCAGCACAGGGCAGGGGGTACAGCCCCAGCATTTT. Translating it yields CASTGQGVQPQHF.